The rows below give T cell receptor beta chains drawn from one sample of a study of shared clonotypes between healthy human individuals. The method was immunoSEQ multiplex PCR; TCRdb's version includes in-frame clones alone and lacks a portion of them. The sample has 600,000 to 700,000 clones; 60% to 75% are singletons. Sequencing was carried out using memory CD4+ T cells sorted from blood. The receptors originated from a young woman in good health. Each CDR3 is given with its conserved first and last residue. Each record gives: V gene, D gene, clone size, J gene, CDR3 protein. A D gene is named only where the DNA matches it firmly. The listing skips clone size in some rows; elsewhere it reads once, few, many or a size class.

TRBV7-8	NA	NA	TRBJ2-7	CASSLARWSHEQYF
TRBV28	NA	few	TRBJ2-7	CASRGPYEQYF
TRBV12-2	NA	NA	TRBJ2-3	CASRASSGVTDTQYF
TRBV6-1	TRBD2	NA	TRBJ2-7	CASSVAGSSYEQYF
TRBV29-1	NA	few	TRBJ1-2	CSVGQGPRGGYTF
TRBV7-6	NA	few	TRBJ1-5	CASSLSPTQPQHF
TRBV15	NA	NA	TRBJ2-1	CATSTSGTLYNEQFF
TRBV2	NA	NA	TRBJ1-1	CASSARPFTGAFF
TRBV11-3	TRBD2	NA	TRBJ2-3	CASSLGYSGSTDTQYF
TRBV9	NA	NA	TRBJ1-3	CASSQGGQRNTIYF
TRBV29-1	TRBD2	NA	TRBJ2-1	CSVRGAGGGEQFF
TRBV28	NA	NA	TRBJ2-1	CASRQLSEQFF
TRBV5-1	TRBD1	NA	TRBJ2-7	CASSLGDRDLHEQYF
TRBV19	TRBD1	NA	TRBJ1-5	CASSNRGDNQPQHF
TRBV27	TRBD1	NA	TRBJ2-7	CASSFRTGLPMSPYEQYF
TRBV9	NA	NA	TRBJ2-3	CASNRQDSDTQYF
TRBV30	NA	NA	TRBJ1-2	CAHGKGVRYGYTF
TRBV7-9	NA	NA	TRBJ2-2	CASSSRDGPNTGELFF
TRBV4-1	NA	NA	TRBJ1-2	CASSFLTGGYTF
TRBV7-9	NA	once	TRBJ1-5	CASSLSSSNQPQHF
TRBV7-8	NA	NA	TRBJ2-7	CASRSRGYEQYF
TRBV19	NA	NA	TRBJ1-2	CASSTDPFYGYTF
TRBV7-9	NA	NA	TRBJ2-7	CASSLTGEQYF
TRBV19	TRBD1	NA	TRBJ1-1	CASGTGGTNTEAFF
TRBV7-9	TRBD2	once	TRBJ2-7	CASSIGTSGSPYEQYF
TRBV27	NA	NA	TRBJ1-1	CASSLSRQNTEAFF
TRBV6-4	NA	NA	TRBJ1-4	CASSDRQVHTPNEKLFF
TRBV5-1	NA	NA	TRBJ2-7	CASSLATSSYEQYF
TRBV27	NA	NA	TRBJ1-4	CASSLSGRVREKLFF
TRBV6-1	TRBD1	NA	TRBJ2-7	CASINRGLSYEQYF
TRBV9	NA	NA	TRBJ2-7	CASSVGWRGYEQYF
TRBV6-1	NA	NA	TRBJ1-5	CAGGWQPQHF
TRBV6-1	TRBD2	NA	TRBJ2-1	CASSESLAGYNEQFF
TRBV21-1	NA	few	TRBJ2-5	CASSKDSGTGKSVVRETQYF
TRBV10-3	NA	NA	TRBJ2-7	CAISDIRTQYEQYF
TRBV27	NA	NA	TRBJ1-1	CASSLVGGTEAFF
TRBV5-8	NA	NA	TRBJ1-1	CASSFGLGTEAFF